This TCR beta chain was recovered during a study of PD-L1 blockade in urothelial cancer. V lost 5 bases and J lost 7, with 11 bases in between. This CDR3 comprises 13 residues. Germline V gene lookup returns CDR1 LNHDA and CDR2 SQIVND (reference sequence). The method was immunoSEQ multiplex PCR; TCRdb's version includes in-frame clones alone and lacks a portion of them. The repertoire consists of 83,000 or so clones, with approximately 87% occurring once and the leading ten covering around 8.1%. Indicated time point: peripheral blood 6 weeks after treatment start. Between 1 and 8 samples, pretreatment and on-treatment, were given by each patient.

The chain joins TRBV19 to TRBJ1-4, with D perhaps TRBD1 (6 bases). Sequences were derived from PBMCs, sampled around atezolizumab (anti-PD-L1) treatment. This clonotype was sampled from a man aged 65-85 years with urothelial cancer. CDR3 loop: CASSLRGREKLFF. DNA of the CDR3: TGTGCCAGTAGTTTGCGGGGGCGTGAAAAACTGTTTTTT.